The present T cell receptor beta chain was sequenced within a study of blood T cell repertoires in COVID-19. Study summary: There were acute and convalescent COVID-19 samples, and they came from the United States, Italy and Spain. T cells, B-cell-depleted T cells, or PBMCs provided the cDNA or gDNA that served as material.

Authors' analysis steps: Reference gene primers were amplified, and this amplification served to estimate nucleated cell counts. The assay was immunoSEQ multiplex PCR, and TCRdb's table has in-frame clones only and misses some. V and J calls and clone size follow that table, whereas D and trimming were derived from the DNA. Here the sample spans 140,000 or so clones, roughly 89% being singletons. The CDR3 is made up of 14 amino acids. J was trimmed by 7 bases and V by 0 bases; bases with no gene match: 5. Germline-derived CDR1 and CDR2 are LGHDT and YNNKEL (reference sequence). V gene TRBV3-1 (or the pseudogene TRBV3-2) combines with J gene TRBJ1-2; TRBD1 matches at 7 bases. The sequence was collected from a woman between 45 and 65 years old with active or convalescent COVID-19. Specimen: peripheral blood. The CDR3 bases are TGTGCCAGCAGCCAAGAAGGAACAGGGGTTGGCTACACCTTC. It specifies CASSQEGTGVGYTF.